The 22 T cell receptor beta chains given below trace back to one sample, sequenced in a study of cytomegalovirus exposure and HLA in healthy donors. PCR amplification relied on 60 Vbeta primers (plus 13 Jbeta primers). Sequencing used immunoSEQ multiplex PCR; TCRdb keeps in-frame clones, though not all of them. The table has about 160,000 clones, around 82% seen once. Sequenced material: PBMCs. Every receptor here comes from a male donor in good health and CMV-seronegative.

CDR3 bases: TGTGCCAGCAGCCTACAGGGGTCTGGAAACACCATATATTTT. Translation: CASSLQGSGNTIYF. The V call is TRBV5-6, the J call TRBJ1-3, with 7 bases aligning to TRBD1. The CDR3 runs 14 residues. Germline V gene sequence: CDR1 SGHDT, CDR2 YYEEEE. With 4 bases clipped from V and 1 base from J, the junction kept 2 bases outside the gene matches.

The rearrangement joins TRBV6-4 to TRBJ2-3, with 11 bases matching TRBD2. Germline V gives CDR1 MRHNA, CDR2 SNTAGT. The junction had 17 bases not matched to a gene; V was cut back by 6 bases and J by 0 bases. The CDR3 contains 20 residues. CDR3 DNA: TGTGCCAGCAGCCCCAGGGCCGGGACTAGCGGAGCCCTTAGCACAGATACGCAGTATTTT. Translated, it gives CASSPRAGTSGALSTDTQYF.

This chain uses TRBV5-8 with TRBJ1-1; a possible D gene is TRBD1 (5 bases). The germline V and J ends were trimmed by 3 bases and 7 bases, with 16 bases remaining between them. The CDR3 spans 14 residues. The germline V gene has CDR1 SGHTS and CDR2 YDEGEE. This chain's CDR3 is CASSSGRRQSEAFF. The CDR3 nucleotides are TGTGCCAGCAGCTCTGGCCGACGACAGAGTGAAGCTTTCTTT.

The rearrangement uses TRBV5-4 and TRBJ1-4; 8 bases are a match to TRBD1. Germline V CDR1 and CDR2: SGHNT, YYREEE (reference sequence). V dropped 4 bases and J dropped 6; count of bases not matched to a gene: 8. The CDR3 loop spans 15 amino acids. CDR3 amino acids: CASSLDRGQHEKLFF. The CDR3 DNA sequence: TGTGCCAGCAGCCTAGACAGGGGACAACATGAAAAACTGTTTTTT. Using reference TRBV5-4 and TRBJ1-4 for the parts outside the CDR3, the full variable domain is ETGVTQSPTHLIKTRGQQVTLRCSSQSGHNTVSWYQQALGQGPQFIFQYYREEENGRGNFPPRFSGLQFPNYSSELNVNALELDDSALYLCASSLDRGQHEKLFFGSGTQLSVL.

The chain employs TRBV10-3 and TRBJ1-4; TRBD1 matches 9 bases. The V gene end was trimmed by 9 bases and the J gene end by 5 bases; junction bases not matched to a gene: 4. Germline CDR1 reads ENHRY; CDR2 reads SYGVKD. This CDR3 is 13 amino acids long. The CDR3 nucleotides read TGTGCCATAGGGACAGGGCCAAATGAAAAACTGTTTTTT. Protein sequence: CAIGTGPNEKLFF.

This chain uses TRBV19 with TRBJ2-7; 7 bases are shared with TRBD1. CDR1 is LNHDA, CDR2 SQIVND, per germline (reference sequence). There are 13 residues in the CDR3. V gave up 8 bases and J gave up 6 bases; unmatched junction bases: 10. The CDR3 here is CASWDRGFGEQYF. The CDR3, as DNA: TGTGCCAGTTGGGACAGAGGATTCGGCGAGCAGTACTTC.

This sequence joins TRBV5-5 and TRBJ1-6; D remains ambiguous. Germline V gene data show CDR1 as SGHKS and CDR2 as YYEKEE (reference sequence). The CDR3 has 15 residues. Trimming took off 0 bases at V and 7 bases at J, with 11 bases between the two ends. The CDR3 loop reads CASSLAQLKNSPLHF. In DNA, the CDR3 is TGTGCCAGCAGCTTGGCACAATTGAAAAATTCACCCCTCCACTTT.

The genes are TRBV5-1 and TRBJ1-6; D unresolved. This CDR3 region has 16 residues. CDR1 is SGHRS, CDR2 YFSETQ, per germline. V shed 0 bases and J shed 10 bases, with 17 bases lying between them. The CDR3 coding sequence is TGCGCCAGCAGCTTGGACAGTGTTCGTTTACGGTCACCCCTCCACTTT. This codes for CASSLDSVRLRSPLHF.

The chain recombines TRBV5-6 with TRBJ2-5, with D hard to call. The V end was cut by 0 bases, the J end by 3 bases, with 12 bases between. Looked up from germline, CDR1 is SGHDT and CDR2 is YYEEEE. This CDR3 contains 15 residues. CDR3 protein: CASSLGIIDKETQYF. Here the CDR3 DNA reads TGTGCCAGCAGCTTGGGTATCATAGACAAAGAGACCCAGTACTTC. Supplemented by reference TRBV5-6 and TRBJ2-5, the full variable domain reads DAGVTQSPTHLIKTRGQQVTLRCSPKSGHDTVSWYQQALGQGPQFIFQYYEEEERQRGNFPDRFSGHQFPNYSSELNVNALLLGDSALYLCASSLGIIDKETQYFGPGTRLLVL.

The V and J genes are TRBV5-1 and TRBJ2-7, with 10 positions matching TRBD2. The CDR3 totals 15 residues. V lost 1 base, J lost 2 bases, and 3 bases stayed unmatched. Germline loops: CDR1 SGHRS, CDR2 YFSETQ. As DNA, the CDR3 is TGCGCCAGCAGCTTGCAAGGACTAGCGGCCTACGAGCAGTACTTC. This encodes CASSLQGLAAYEQYF.

This clone was observed once. This chain uses TRBV30 with TRBJ1-5, with a tentative D call TRBD1 (6 bases). Germline values: CDR1 GTSNPN, CDR2 SVGIG (reference sequence). V lost 4 bases and J 4 bases, leaving 14 bases between the germline ends. The CDR3 is 14 residues long. The CDR3 bases are TGTGCCTGGACCAGGGGATATGGAAATCAGCCCCAGCATTTT. Amino acid sequence: CAWTRGYGNQPQHF. The full variable domain, completed using reference TRBV30 and TRBJ1-5, is SQTIHQWPATLVQPVGSPLSLECTVEGTSNPNLYWYRQAAGRGLQLLFYSVGIGQISSEVPQNLSASRPQDRQFILSSKKLLLSDSGFYLCAWTRGYGNQPQHFGDGTRLSIL.

This clone appeared once. This chain connects TRBV19 to TRBJ2-5; D not resolved. The better agreement between TRBJ2-7 and the DNA end casts doubt on the J call. This CDR3 region has 13 residues. Per germline, CDR1 LNHDA and CDR2 SQIVND (reference sequence). CDR3 region: CASSIGQYYEQYF. CDR3 sequence (DNA): TGTGCCAGTAGTATCGGTCAGTACTACGAGCAGTACTTC.

The gene calls are TRBV5-1 and TRBJ2-2, with D unresolved. Germline CDR1 reads SGHRS; CDR2 reads YFSETQ. Trimming removed 4 bases from V and 8 bases from J, with 21 bases in between. The CDR3 covers 16 residues. CDR3 sequence reads: CASSHTSTSTGGELFF. The CDR3 nucleotides read TGCGCCAGCAGCCACACTTCGACTTCCACCGGAGGGGAGCTGTTTTTT.

This chain joins TRBV7-9 and TRBJ2-5, with 14 bases that match TRBD2. The J call may be incorrect, as the DNA end agrees better with TRBJ2-7. The CDR3 extends over 15 amino acids. Germline assignment: CDR1 SEHNR and CDR2 FQNEAQ (reference sequence). For the CDR3, the DNA is TGTGCCAGCAGCCCCGGGACTAGCGGGAGATACGAGCAGTACTTC. Its protein is CASSPGTSGRYEQYF.

The chain uses TRBV2 and TRBJ1-5, with D possibly being TRBD1 (5 bases). This CDR3 has 17 amino acids. Trimming took 5 bases from V and 5 from J, leaving 22 bases between them. Germline V gene data show CDR1 as SNHLY and CDR2 as FYNNEI. CDR3 sequence reads: CASSTQRDSQWDQPQHF. The CDR3 DNA reads TGTGCCAGCAGTACACAACGGGACTCACAATGGGATCAGCCCCAGCATTTT.

In its sample, this clone was seen a few times. The chain couples TRBV5-4 to TRBJ2-3; 9 bases are shared with TRBD2. Germline loops: CDR1 SGHNT, CDR2 YYREEE (reference sequence). This CDR3 is built from 17 residues. Losses at the gene ends were 0 bases for V and 6 bases for J; bases not matched to a gene: 11. The CDR3 is CASSLGPASGAGDTQYF. CDR3 DNA: TGTGCCAGCAGCTTGGGGCCCGCTAGCGGGGCGGGGGATACGCAGTATTTT.

This sequence joins TRBV4-1 and TRBJ2-6; D uncertain. The germline V gene encodes CDR1 MGHRA and CDR2 YSYEKL. The CDR3 contains 17 residues. The V and J ends lost 3 bases and 0 bases respectively, with 12 bases between them. The CDR3 bases are TGCGCCAGCAGCCACGTATTGGCCGTCTCTGGGGCCAACGTCCTGACTTTC. The encoded protein is CASSHVLAVSGANVLTF.

V usage is TRBV7-9 and J usage is TRBJ1-1; possible D gene TRBD1, 5 bases. CDR1 and CDR2 (germline): SEHNR, FQNEAQ (reference sequence). V was clipped by 2 bases and J by 4 bases, with 14 bases between them. The CDR3 is 15 residues long. The CDR3 sequence: CASSLREGLVTEAFF. The CDR3 DNA follows: TGTGCCAGCAGCTTAAGGGAGGGGCTGGTCACTGAAGCTTTCTTT.

The chain combines TRBV19 with TRBJ1-3; D gene ambiguous. This CDR3 is 15 amino acids long. The germline V gene encodes CDR1 LNHDA and CDR2 SQIVND (reference sequence). The V end lost 7 bases, the J end lost 3 bases, and 16 bases lay between the germline ends. The CDR3 reads CASTDKRTVGNTIYF. CDR3 coding DNA: TGTGCCAGTACCGATAAGCGAACGGTTGGAAACACCATATATTTT.

This clone came up once. This chain joins TRBV5-1 and TRBJ2-5, with D tentatively TRBD2 (6 bases). The CDR3 consists of 15 residues. Germline CDR1 reads SGHRS; CDR2 reads YFSETQ. V was pared by 1 base and J by 3 bases, with 13 bases between. The CDR3: CASSLSGRKEETQYF. In DNA, the CDR3 is TGCGCCAGCAGCTTGAGTGGGAGGAAAGAAGAGACCCAGTACTTC.

This clone occurred a few times. This specimen includes other DNA sequences encoding the same CDR3. The chain uses TRBV9 and TRBJ2-3, with D perhaps matching TRBD1 (6 bases). The CDR3 has 14 residues. CDR1 and CDR2 (germline): SGDLS, YYNGEE. V was trimmed by 6 bases and J by 0 bases, leaving 11 bases between them. The CDR3, as DNA: TGTGCCAGCACAAGAGGGGGAAGCACAGATACGCAGTATTTT. Translation gives CASTRGGSTDTQYF.

V usage is TRBV5-1 and J usage is TRBJ2-5; D call uncertain. The CDR3 totals 13 residues. Trimming stripped 7 bases from V and 2 bases from J, with 12 bases between. CDR1 is SGHRS and CDR2 is YFSETQ in the germline V gene. The CDR3 region has the DNA TGCGCCAGCTTTCCCGACAATCAAGAGACCCAGTACTTC. Translated, it gives CASFPDNQETQYF.